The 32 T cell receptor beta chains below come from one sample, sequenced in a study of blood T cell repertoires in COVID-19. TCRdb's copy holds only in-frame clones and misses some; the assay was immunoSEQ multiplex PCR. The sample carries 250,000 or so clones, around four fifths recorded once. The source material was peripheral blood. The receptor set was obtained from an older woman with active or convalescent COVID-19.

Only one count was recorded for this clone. In DNA form, the CDR3 reads TGTGCCAGCGGGCAGGGGGCGGCGAACGGGGAGCTGTTTTTT. It encodes CASGQGAANGELFF. This rearrangement joins TRBV6-5 to TRBJ2-2; 8 bases agree with TRBD1. The CDR3 is 14 amino acids. V was pared by 8 bases and J by 7 bases, with 9 bases of the junction left unmatched. Germline V gene lookup returns CDR1 MNHEY and CDR2 SVGAGI.

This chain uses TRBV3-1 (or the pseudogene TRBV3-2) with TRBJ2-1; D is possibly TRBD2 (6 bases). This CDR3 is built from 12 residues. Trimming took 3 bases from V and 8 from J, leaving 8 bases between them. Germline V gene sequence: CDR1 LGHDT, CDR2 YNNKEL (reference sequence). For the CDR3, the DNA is TGTGCCAGCAGCCATGGCGGGGATGAGCAGTTCTTC. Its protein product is CASSHGGDEQFF.

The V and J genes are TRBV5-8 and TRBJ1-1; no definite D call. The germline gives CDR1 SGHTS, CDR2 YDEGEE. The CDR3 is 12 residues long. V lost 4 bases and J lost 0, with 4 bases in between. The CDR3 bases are TGTGCCAGCAGCCTAGTGAACACTGAAGCTTTCTTT. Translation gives CASSLVNTEAFF.

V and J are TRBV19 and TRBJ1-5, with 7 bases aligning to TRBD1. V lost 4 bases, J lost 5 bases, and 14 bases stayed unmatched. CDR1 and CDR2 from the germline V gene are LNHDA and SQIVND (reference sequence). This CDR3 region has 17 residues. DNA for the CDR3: TGTGCCAGTAGTAGGGATCGCCAGGGGGGCGGGGATCAGCCCCAGCATTTT. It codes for CASSRDRQGGGDQPQHF.

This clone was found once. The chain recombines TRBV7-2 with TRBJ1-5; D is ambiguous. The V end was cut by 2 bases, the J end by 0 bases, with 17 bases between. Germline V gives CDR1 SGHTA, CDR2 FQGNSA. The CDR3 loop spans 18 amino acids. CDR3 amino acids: CASSLRGSGPYSNQPQHF. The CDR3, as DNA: TGTGCCAGCAGCTTAAGAGGTTCTGGTCCTTATAGCAATCAGCCCCAGCATTTT.

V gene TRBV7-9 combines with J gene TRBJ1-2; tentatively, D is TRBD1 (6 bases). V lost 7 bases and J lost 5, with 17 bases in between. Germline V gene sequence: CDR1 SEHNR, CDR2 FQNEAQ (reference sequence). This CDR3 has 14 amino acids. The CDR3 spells CASTPGARGYGYTF. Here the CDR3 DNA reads TGTGCCAGCACGCCTGGGGCCAGGGGATATGGCTACACCTTC.

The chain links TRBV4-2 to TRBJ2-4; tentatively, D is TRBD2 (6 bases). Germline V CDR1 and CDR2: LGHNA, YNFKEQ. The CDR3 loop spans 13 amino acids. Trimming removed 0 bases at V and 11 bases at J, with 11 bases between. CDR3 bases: TGTGCCAGCAGCCAAGAAGCGACTAGGGTTCAGTACTTC. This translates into CASSQEATRVQYF.

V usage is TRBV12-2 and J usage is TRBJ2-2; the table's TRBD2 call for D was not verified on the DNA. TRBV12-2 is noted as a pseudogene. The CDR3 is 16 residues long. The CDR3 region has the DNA TGTGCAAGTCGTGCTAAGCGGGGGGGCTGCACCGGGGAGCTGTTTTTT. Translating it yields CASRAKRGGCTGELFF.

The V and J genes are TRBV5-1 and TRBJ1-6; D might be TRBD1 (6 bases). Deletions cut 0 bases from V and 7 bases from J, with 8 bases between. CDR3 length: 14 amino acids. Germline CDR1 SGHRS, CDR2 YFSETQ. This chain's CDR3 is CASSLDRENSPLHF. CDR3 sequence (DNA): TGCGCCAGCAGCTTGGACAGGGAAAATTCACCCCTCCACTTT.

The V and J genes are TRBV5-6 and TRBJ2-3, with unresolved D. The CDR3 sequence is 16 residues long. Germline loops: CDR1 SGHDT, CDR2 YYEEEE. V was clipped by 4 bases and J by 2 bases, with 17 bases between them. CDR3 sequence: CASSPEFPDTTDTQYF. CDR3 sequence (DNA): TGTGCCAGCAGCCCGGAGTTTCCGGATACCACAGATACGCAGTATTTT.

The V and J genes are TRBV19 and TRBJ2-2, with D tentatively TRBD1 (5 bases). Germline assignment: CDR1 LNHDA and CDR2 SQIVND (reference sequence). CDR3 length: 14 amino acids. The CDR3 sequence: CASHWTRNTGELFF. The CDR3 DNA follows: TGTGCAAGTCATTGGACACGAAACACCGGGGAGCTGTTTTTT. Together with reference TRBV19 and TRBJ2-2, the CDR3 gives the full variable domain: DGGITQSPKYLFRKEGQNVTLSCEQNLNHDAMYWYRQDPGQGLRLIYYSQIVNDFQKGDIAEGYSVSREKKESFPLTVTSAQKNPTAFYLCASHWTRNTGELFFGEGSRLTVL.

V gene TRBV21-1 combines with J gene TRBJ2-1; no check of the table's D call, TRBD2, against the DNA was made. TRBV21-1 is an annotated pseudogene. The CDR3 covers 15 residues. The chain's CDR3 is CASMIRGAGYNEQFF. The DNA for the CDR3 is TGTGCCAGCATGATACGGGGGGCGGGCTACAATGAGCAGTTCTTC.

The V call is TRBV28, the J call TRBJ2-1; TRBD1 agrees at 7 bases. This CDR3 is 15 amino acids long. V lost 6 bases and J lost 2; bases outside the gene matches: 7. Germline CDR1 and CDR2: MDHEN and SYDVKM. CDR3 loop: CASRSPQGAYNEQFF. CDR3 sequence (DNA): TGTGCCAGCAGGTCTCCCCAGGGGGCCTACAATGAGCAGTTCTTC.

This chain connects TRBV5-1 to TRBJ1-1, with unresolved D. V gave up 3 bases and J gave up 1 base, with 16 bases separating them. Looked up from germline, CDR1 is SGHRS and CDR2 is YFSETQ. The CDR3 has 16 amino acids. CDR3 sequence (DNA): TGCGCCAGCAGCTCCTTAGGGAGCGGGAAGAACACTGAAGCTTTCTTT. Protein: CASSSLGSGKNTEAFF.

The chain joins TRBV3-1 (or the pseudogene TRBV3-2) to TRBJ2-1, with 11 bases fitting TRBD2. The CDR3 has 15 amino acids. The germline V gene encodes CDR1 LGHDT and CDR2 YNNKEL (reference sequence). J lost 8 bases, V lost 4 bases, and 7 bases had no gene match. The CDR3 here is CASSPQTSGIHEQFF. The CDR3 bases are TGTGCCAGCAGCCCTCAGACTAGCGGGATTCATGAGCAGTTCTTC.

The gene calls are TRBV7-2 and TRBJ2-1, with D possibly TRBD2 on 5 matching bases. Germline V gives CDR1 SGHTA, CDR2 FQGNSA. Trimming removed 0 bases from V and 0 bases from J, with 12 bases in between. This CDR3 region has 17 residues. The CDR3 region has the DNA TGTGCCAGCAGCTTAGCGCGAGGACTCAGCTCCTACAATGAGCAGTTCTTC. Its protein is CASSLARGLSSYNEQFF.

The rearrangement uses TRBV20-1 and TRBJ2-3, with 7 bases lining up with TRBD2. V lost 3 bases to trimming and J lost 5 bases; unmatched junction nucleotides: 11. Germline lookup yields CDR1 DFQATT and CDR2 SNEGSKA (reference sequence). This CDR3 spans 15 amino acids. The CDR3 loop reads CSASVLAVAGDTQYF. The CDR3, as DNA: TGCAGTGCTAGTGTGCTAGCGGTGGCGGGAGATACGCAGTATTTT.

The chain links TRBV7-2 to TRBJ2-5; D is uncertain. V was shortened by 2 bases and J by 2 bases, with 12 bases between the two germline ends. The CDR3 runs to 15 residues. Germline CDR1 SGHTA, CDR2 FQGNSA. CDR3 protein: CASSLHGADQETQYF. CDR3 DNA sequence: TGTGCCAGCAGCTTACACGGAGCAGATCAAGAGACCCAGTACTTC.

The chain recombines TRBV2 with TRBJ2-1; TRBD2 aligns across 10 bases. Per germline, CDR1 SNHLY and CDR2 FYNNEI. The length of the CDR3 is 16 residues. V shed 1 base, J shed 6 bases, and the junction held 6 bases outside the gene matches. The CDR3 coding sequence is TGTGCCAGCAGTGAAGGTCTAGCGGGAGCTGCCAATGAGCAGTTCTTC. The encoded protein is CASSEGLAGAANEQFF.

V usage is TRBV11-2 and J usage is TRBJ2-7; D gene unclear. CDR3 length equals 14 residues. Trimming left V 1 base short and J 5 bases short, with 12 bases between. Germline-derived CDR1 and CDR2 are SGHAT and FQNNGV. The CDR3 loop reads CASSLALSLHEQYF. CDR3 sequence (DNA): TGTGCCAGCAGCTTAGCCTTATCTCTCCACGAGCAGTACTTC. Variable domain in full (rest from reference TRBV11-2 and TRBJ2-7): EAGVAQSPRYKIIEKRQSVAFWCNPISGHATLYWYQQILGQGPKLLIQFQNNGVVDDSQLPKDRFSAERLKGVDSTLKIQPAKLEDSAVYLCASSLALSLHEQYFGPGTRLTVT.

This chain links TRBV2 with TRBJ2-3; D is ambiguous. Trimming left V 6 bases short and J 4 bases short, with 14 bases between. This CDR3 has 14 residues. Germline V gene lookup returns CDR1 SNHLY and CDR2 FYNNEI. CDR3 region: CASRTGLGADTQYF. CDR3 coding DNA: TGTGCCAGCAGGACGGGTTTGGGTGCAGATACGCAGTATTTT.

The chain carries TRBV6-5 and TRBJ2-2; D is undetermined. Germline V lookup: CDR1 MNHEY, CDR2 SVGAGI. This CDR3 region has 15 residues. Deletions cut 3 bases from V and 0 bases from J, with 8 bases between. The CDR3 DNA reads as TGTGCCAGCAGTTATGTGCAGGCGAACACCGGGGAGCTGTTTTTT. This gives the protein CASSYVQANTGELFF.

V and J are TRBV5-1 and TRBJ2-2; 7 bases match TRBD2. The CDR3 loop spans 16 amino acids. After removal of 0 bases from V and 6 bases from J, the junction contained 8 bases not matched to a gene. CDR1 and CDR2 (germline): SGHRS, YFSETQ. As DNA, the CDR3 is TGCGCCAGCAGCTTGGCAGCGACTAGCTCGGCCGGGGAGCTGTTTTTT. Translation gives CASSLAATSSAGELFF.

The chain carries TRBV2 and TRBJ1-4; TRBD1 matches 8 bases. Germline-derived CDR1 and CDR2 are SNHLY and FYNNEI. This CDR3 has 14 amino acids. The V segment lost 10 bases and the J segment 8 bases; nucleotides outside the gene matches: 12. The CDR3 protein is CATTLDRAGEKLFF. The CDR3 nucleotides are TGTGCCACTACTTTGGACAGGGCAGGAGAAAAACTGTTTTTT.

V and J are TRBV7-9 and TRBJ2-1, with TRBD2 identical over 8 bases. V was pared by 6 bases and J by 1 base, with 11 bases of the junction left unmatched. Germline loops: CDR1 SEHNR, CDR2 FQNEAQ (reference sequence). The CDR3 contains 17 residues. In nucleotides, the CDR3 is TGTGCCAGCAGTTCTCCGGGACTAGATAGATCCTACAATGAGCAGTTCTTC. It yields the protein CASSSPGLDRSYNEQFF.

CDR3 nucleotide sequence: TGTGCCAGCAGCTTGCCCCGGGGTGGGGGCACAGATACGCAGTATTTT. Its protein is CASSLPRGGGTDTQYF. This rearrangement joins TRBV5-4 to TRBJ2-3; D might be TRBD2 (5 bases). Trimming removed 1 base at V and 1 base at J, with 13 bases between. Germline V gene data show CDR1 as SGHNT and CDR2 as YYREEE (reference sequence). The CDR3 length is 16 residues.

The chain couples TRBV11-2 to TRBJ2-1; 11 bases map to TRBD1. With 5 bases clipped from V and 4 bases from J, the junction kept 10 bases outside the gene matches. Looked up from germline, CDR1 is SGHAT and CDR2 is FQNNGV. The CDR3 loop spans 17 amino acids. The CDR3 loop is CASSHLLDRGPYNEQFF. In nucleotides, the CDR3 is TGTGCCAGCAGCCACCTACTGGACAGGGGGCCTTACAATGAGCAGTTCTTC.

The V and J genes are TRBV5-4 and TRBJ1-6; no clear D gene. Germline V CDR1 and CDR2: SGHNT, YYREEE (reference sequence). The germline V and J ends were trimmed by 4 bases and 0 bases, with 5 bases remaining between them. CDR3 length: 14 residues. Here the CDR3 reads CASSPSSYNSPLHF. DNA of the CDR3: TGTGCCAGCAGCCCGAGCTCCTATAATTCACCCCTCCACTTT.

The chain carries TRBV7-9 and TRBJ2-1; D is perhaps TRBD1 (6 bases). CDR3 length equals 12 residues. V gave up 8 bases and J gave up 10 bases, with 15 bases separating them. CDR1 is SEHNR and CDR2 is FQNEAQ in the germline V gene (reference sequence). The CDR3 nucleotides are TGTGCCAGCCCGGAGACAGGTCGGGAGCAGTTCTTC. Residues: CASPETGREQFF.

The CDR3 sequence: CASSEGTSISV. The CDR3 nucleotides read TGTGCCAGCAGTGAAGGGACATCCATTTCCGTC. The genes are TRBV6-1 and TRBJ2-7; TRBD1 might be the D (5 bases). Germline CDR1 is MNHNS and CDR2 is SASEGT. This CDR3 comprises 11 residues.

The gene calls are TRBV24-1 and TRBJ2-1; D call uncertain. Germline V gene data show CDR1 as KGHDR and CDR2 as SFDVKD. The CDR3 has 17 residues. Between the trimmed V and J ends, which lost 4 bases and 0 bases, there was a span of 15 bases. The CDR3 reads CATSDPDGTDSYNEQFF. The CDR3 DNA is TGTGCCACCAGTGACCCCGATGGTACTGACTCCTACAATGAGCAGTTCTTC.

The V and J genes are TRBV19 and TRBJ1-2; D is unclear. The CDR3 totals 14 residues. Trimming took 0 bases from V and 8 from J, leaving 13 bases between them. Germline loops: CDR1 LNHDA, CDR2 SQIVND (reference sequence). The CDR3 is CASSIDGARRGYTF. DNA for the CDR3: TGTGCCAGTAGTATAGATGGTGCAAGGAGAGGCTACACCTTC. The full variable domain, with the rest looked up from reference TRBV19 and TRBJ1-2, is DGGITQSPKYLFRKEGQNVTLSCEQNLNHDAMYWYRQDPGQGLRLIYYSQIVNDFQKGDIAEGYSVSREKKESFPLTVTSAQKNPTAFYLCASSIDGARRGYTFGSGTRLTVV.